This entry lists 28 T cell receptor beta chains sequenced from one sample in a study of regulatory T cells in long-lasting Graves disease. The authors built TCR beta libraries using iRepertoire HTBI primers and Arm-PCR of CDR3 regions. One entry per CDR3 protein, called by TCRdb with MiXCR from the multiplex PCR reads. Counted here are about 320,000 distinct CDR3 sequences, 15% to 20% occurring once; the ten biggest clones make up roughly 35%. Time point specified: newly diagnosed GD, antithyroid drugs for less than 3 months. Construction of the TCR library relied on RNA isolated from PBMCs. The input for sequencing was peripheral blood mononuclear cells (PBMCs), taken at new diagnosis, from a patient treated with antithyroid drugs. The origin of the receptors is a female donor with Graves disease.

A remark on this clonotype: A far bigger clonotype differs at one base, so this is likely a read error. The V call is TRBV27, the J call TRBJ2-5; TRBD2 aligns across 14 bases. This CDR3 has 18 residues. The V gene's germline CDR1 is MNHEY and CDR2 SMNVEV (reference sequence). Trimming took 8 bases from V and 11 from J; bases not matched to a gene: 22. CDR3 sequence reads: CASPYPRGGTSGRNEQYF. The CDR3 nucleotides read TGTGCCAGCCCATACCCCCGGGGAGGGACTAGCGGGAGAAATGAGCAGTACTTC.

This clonotype was counted ten times or more. The chain links TRBV7-3 to TRBJ2-7; D is possibly TRBD1 (6 bases). The germline V gene encodes CDR1 SGHTA and CDR2 FQGTGA. The CDR3 is made up of 13 amino acids. Trimming took off 5 bases at V and 3 bases at J, with 11 bases between the two ends. In DNA, the CDR3 is TGTGCCAGCAGCCGTCAACAGGGCTACGAGCAGTACTTC. Amino acids: CASSRQQGYEQYF.

The table lists this clonotype with many counts. The DNA for the CDR3 is TGTGCCACCAGTGAAAGGACAGGGATCGGAGATACGCAGTATTTT. It yields the protein CATSERTGIGDTQYF. The V and J genes are TRBV24-1 and TRBJ2-3, with TRBD1 matching over 8 bases. The V segment lost 4 bases and the J segment 5 bases; nucleotides outside the gene matches: 7. This CDR3 spans 15 amino acids. Germline V lookup: CDR1 KGHDR, CDR2 SFDVKD.

This clonotype has ten or more counts. The chain is built from TRBV30 and TRBJ2-3; TRBD2 matches 9 bases. The length of the CDR3 is 16 residues. Germline trimming cut 3 bases from V and 3 bases from J; bases unmatched to any gene: 10. The germline V gene encodes CDR1 GTSNPN and CDR2 SVGIG (reference sequence). The CDR3, as DNA: TGTGCCTGGAGCGGGGGTTTAGCGGGAGAGACAGATACGCAGTATTTT. Translating gives CAWSGGLAGETDTQYF.

This clonotype was observed many times. The V gene is TRBV28, the J gene TRBJ2-3; TRBD2 matches 15 bases. Trimming removed 6 bases from V and 2 bases from J; junction bases left unmatched: 9. The CDR3 contains 18 residues. CDR1 and CDR2 from the germline V gene are MDHEN and SYDVKM. For the CDR3, the DNA is TGTGCCAGCAGGGGACTAGCGGGAGGCCCGGGACTCACAGATACGCAGTATTTT. Protein sequence: CASRGLAGGPGLTDTQYF.

Concerning this clonotype itself: A much larger clone differs from this one at a single base, so this may be a read error. V is TRBV9 and J is TRBJ2-1; the match to TRBD2 covers 12 bases. Germline V gene sequence: CDR1 SGDLS, CDR2 YYNGEE. There are 14 residues in the CDR3. This CDR3 is CASSVGGLAGNQCF. In DNA form, the CDR3 reads TGTGCCAGCAGCGTAGGGGGACTAGCGGGTAATCAGTGCTTC.

The rearrangement joins TRBV20-1 to TRBJ2-7, with D tentatively TRBD2 (7 bases). Trimming removed 0 bases at V and 3 bases at J, with 12 bases between. The germline gives CDR1 DFQATT, CDR2 SNEGSKA (reference sequence). The CDR3 runs 14 residues. CDR3 nucleotides: TGCAGTGCTAGAGATCCAGGGGAGGGCTACGAGCAGTACTTC. Translated, it gives CSARDPGEGYEQYF.

This clonotype occurred a few times. The V call is TRBV20-1, the J call TRBJ2-7, with TRBD2 matching over 11 bases. Germline loops: CDR1 DFQATT, CDR2 SNEGSKA (reference sequence). After removal of 0 bases from V and 2 bases from J, the junction contained 12 bases not matched to a gene. The CDR3 totals 18 residues. The CDR3 region has the DNA TGCAGTGCTAGAGATTCGGCGGGACTAGCGGAGATCACCTACGAGCAGTACTTC. Its translation: CSARDSAGLAEITYEQYF.

The sample holds many counts of this clonotype. This rearrangement joins TRBV11-2 to TRBJ1-2, with 8 bases fitting TRBD1. Per germline, CDR1 SGHAT and CDR2 FQNNGV. The CDR3 consists of 13 residues. J was trimmed by 4 bases and V by 5 bases; bases with no gene match: 3. For the CDR3, the DNA is TGTGCCAGCAGCGACAGGGGACTCTATGGCTACACCTTC. As protein: CASSDRGLYGYTF.

This clonotype was picked up many times. This chain uses TRBV7-6 with TRBJ2-7, with D unclear. Germline-derived CDR1 and CDR2 are SGHVS and FNYEAQ. The germline V and J ends were trimmed by 1 base and 7 bases, with 14 bases remaining between them. This CDR3 has 14 residues. CDR3 residues: CASSLGGSAREQYF. DNA of the CDR3: TGTGCCAGCAGCTTAGGTGGCTCCGCGAGGGAGCAGTACTTC.

This clonotype was recorded a few times. The chain employs TRBV29-1 and TRBJ2-2; D unresolved. The CDR3 is 11 amino acids. The V end lost 7 bases, the J end lost 2 bases, and 5 bases lay between the germline ends. In germline, CDR1 is SQVTM, CDR2 ANQGSEA. The CDR3 reads CSAGNTGELFF. The CDR3 region has the DNA TGCAGCGCTGGTAACACCGGGGAGCTGTTTTTT.

The table lists this clonotype with many counts. The rearrangement links TRBV30 to TRBJ1-1; D is perhaps TRBD1 (6 bases). The V end lost 4 bases, the J end lost 1 base, and 10 bases lay between the germline ends. This CDR3 comprises 13 residues. Germline values: CDR1 GTSNPN, CDR2 SVGIG (reference sequence). The CDR3 sequence: CAWNRVRNTEAFF. CDR3 bases: TGTGCCTGGAACAGGGTAAGGAACACTGAAGCTTTCTTT.

This clonotype was seen ten or more times. This sequence joins TRBV10-3 and TRBJ2-5; 7 bases line up with TRBD1. This CDR3 has 14 amino acids. Germline lookup yields CDR1 ENHRY and CDR2 SYGVKD. Losses at the gene ends were 8 bases for V and 0 bases for J; bases not matched to a gene: 6. CDR3 DNA sequence: TGTGCCATCGGGGCAGGGGGAAACCAAGAGACCCAGTACTTC. Translation: CAIGAGGNQETQYF.

This clonotype appeared many times. The chain recombines TRBV28 with TRBJ1-1; weak D call: TRBD1 (5 bases). The length of the CDR3 is 16 residues. The germline V and J ends were trimmed by 6 bases and 6 bases, with 23 bases remaining between them. The germline gives CDR1 MDHEN, CDR2 SYDVKM. CDR3 in amino acids: CASRRVASGGRPEAFF. The CDR3 region has the DNA TGTGCCAGCAGAAGAGTAGCGAGTGGGGGTAGGCCTGAAGCTTTCTTT.

The gene calls are TRBV9 and TRBJ2-5; D gene ambiguous. Germline values: CDR1 SGDLS, CDR2 YYNGEE. V was cut by 3 bases and J by 5 bases, with 20 bases left in between. This CDR3 spans 16 amino acids. CDR3 bases: TGTGCCAGCAGCGCGCTTGGGTGGTCCCCCTGGGAGACCCAGTACTTC. Encoded protein: CASSALGWSPWETQYF.

This clonotype came up many times. This chain links TRBV14 with TRBJ2-1; D might be TRBD1 or TRBD2, each matching 6 bases. Looked up from germline, CDR1 is SGHDN and CDR2 is FVKESK. The CDR3 has 17 amino acids. The V end was cut by 5 bases, the J end by 5 bases, with 22 bases between. This chain's CDR3 is CASSSDRDWRGDNEQFF. The CDR3 DNA sequence: TGTGCCAGCAGCTCCGACCGGGACTGGAGGGGGGACAATGAGCAGTTCTTC. The variable domain in full, with the rest retrieved from reference TRBV14 and TRBJ2-1, is EAGVTQFPSHSVIEKGQTVTLRCDPISGHDNLYWYRRVMGKEIKFLLHFVKESKQDESGMPNNRFLAERTGGTYSTLKVQPAELEDSGVYFCASSSDRDWRGDNEQFFGPGTRLTVL.

This clonotype was counted many times. The V gene is TRBV24-1, the J gene TRBJ2-2; D remains unclear. Trimming left V 0 bases short and J 3 bases short, with 7 bases between. CDR1 and CDR2 (germline): KGHDR, SFDVKD. The CDR3 totals 15 residues. The CDR3 loop reads CATSDLIGHTGELFF. The CDR3 nucleotides are TGTGCCACCAGTGATTTGATCGGGCACACCGGGGAGCTGTTTTTT.

This clonotype was observed at least ten times. J is TRBJ2-1 and V is TRBV3-1, with 8 bases identical to TRBD2. The ends lost 4 bases at V and 4 bases at J; junction bases unmatched: 9. Germline V gene lookup returns CDR1 LGHDT and CDR2 YNNKEL (reference sequence). This CDR3 region has 16 residues. The CDR3 nucleotides are TGTGCCAGCAGCCCCTACGACAGCGGGAGTTACAATGAGCAGTTCTTC. Encoded protein: CASSPYDSGSYNEQFF.

This clonotype was seen at least ten times. The V and J genes are TRBV7-2 and TRBJ2-5; D uncertain. V dropped 5 bases and J dropped 2 bases, with 9 bases sitting between them. Germline V gives CDR1 SGHTA, CDR2 FQGNSA. CDR3 length equals 13 residues. CDR3 in amino acids: CASSRLAQETQYF. The CDR3 DNA sequence: TGTGCCAGCAGCCGACTCGCACAAGAGACCCAGTACTTC.

This clonotype was picked up a small number of times. CDR3: CASISVNTEAFF. The CDR3 DNA is TGTGCCAGCATCTCGGTGAACACTGAAGCTTTCTTT. The rearrangement joins TRBV28 to TRBJ1-1, with no clear D. This CDR3 is built from 12 residues. Looked up from germline, CDR1 is MDHEN and CDR2 is SYDVKM. The ends were cut back, 7 bases at V and 0 bases at J, with 6 bases in the middle.

This clonotype showed up just once. The V and J genes are TRBV28 and TRBJ1-2; D is perhaps TRBD1 (5 bases). Germline V gene data show CDR1 as MDHEN and CDR2 as SYDVKM. V was pared by 5 bases and J by 6 bases, with 10 bases between. The CDR3 is 12 amino acids. CDR3 loop: CASSAPGHGYTF. The DNA of the CDR3 is TGTGCCAGCAGTGCTCCGGGGCATGGCTACACCTTC.

This clonotype occurred many times. The V and J genes are TRBV27 and TRBJ2-7; tentatively, D is TRBD1 or TRBD2 (5 bases each). Trimming pared 6 bases from V and 5 bases from J, leaving 20 bases between. The CDR3 loop spans 15 amino acids. Germline lookup yields CDR1 MNHEY and CDR2 SMNVEV (reference sequence). In nucleotides, the CDR3 is TGTGCCAGCAGCGTACGGAAGGGGACGTCTGACGAGCAGTACTTC. As protein: CASSVRKGTSDEQYF.

At least ten counts were recorded for this clonotype. The chain joins TRBV28 to TRBJ2-1, with D possibly TRBD2 on 6 matching bases. Trimming shortened V by 5 bases and J by 3 bases, and 29 bases separated the two germline ends. This CDR3 spans 20 amino acids. Per the germline V gene, CDR1 is MDHEN and CDR2 is SYDVKM. The CDR3 spells CASSPRRRGALEVNYNEQFF. The CDR3 DNA reads TGTGCCAGCAGTCCGCGAAGGAGGGGCGCTTTGGAGGTCAACTACAATGAGCAGTTCTTC. The full variable domain, rest sourced from reference TRBV28 and TRBJ2-1, is DVKVTQSSRYLVKRTGEKVFLECVQDMDHENMFWYRQDPGLGLRLIYFSYDVKMKEKGDIPEGYSVSREKKERFSLILESASTNQTSMYLCASSPRRRGALEVNYNEQFFGPGTRLTVL.

The chain joins TRBV19 to TRBJ2-7; 7 bases fit TRBD2. This CDR3 contains 15 residues. Germline values: CDR1 LNHDA, CDR2 SQIVND (reference sequence). After removal of 1 base from V and 7 bases from J, the junction contained 10 bases not matched to a gene. CDR3 sequence (DNA): TGTGCCAGTAGTATAGGGCGGGGGACCTCTGGAGAGCAGTACTTC. Amino acid sequence: CASSIGRGTSGEQYF. Full variable domain (remainder filled in from reference TRBV19 and TRBJ2-7): DGGITQSPKYLFRKEGQNVTLSCEQNLNHDAMYWYRQDPGQGLRLIYYSQIVNDFQKGDIAEGYSVSREKKESFPLTVTSAQKNPTAFYLCASSIGRGTSGEQYFGPGTRLTVT.

This clonotype appeared a few times. J is TRBJ2-7 and V is TRBV19, with D unclear. V was pared by 3 bases and J by 5 bases, with 14 bases between. Germline V gene sequence: CDR1 LNHDA, CDR2 SQIVND (reference sequence). CDR3 size: 14 residues. This CDR3 reads CASSMKFPNNEQYF. The CDR3 DNA is TGTGCCAGTAGTATGAAGTTCCCAAATAACGAGCAGTACTTC.

Many counts were recorded for this clonotype. The V and J genes are TRBV11-2 and TRBJ2-1; 7 bases align to TRBD2. Germline V CDR1 and CDR2: SGHAT, FQNNGV. CDR3 length: 14 amino acids. The junction had 8 bases not matched to a gene; V was cut back by 5 bases and J by 7 bases. The CDR3 loop is CASSQGGVGNEQFF. In nucleotides, the CDR3 is TGTGCCAGCAGCCAGGGAGGGGTGGGGAATGAGCAGTTCTTC.

This clonotype appeared many times. V usage is TRBV3-1 and J usage is TRBJ1-1, with a possible D match to TRBD1 (5 bases). V was cut by 3 bases and J by 5 bases, with 13 bases left in between. CDR1 is LGHDT and CDR2 is YNNKEL in the germline V gene (reference sequence). The CDR3 sequence is 14 residues long. CDR3 nucleotide sequence: TGTGCCAGCAGCCAGGAAGGGGTTAAGACTGAAGCTTTCTTT. Its translation is CASSQEGVKTEAFF.

This clonotype was recorded at least ten times. The V and J genes are TRBV2 and TRBJ2-7; 10 positions agree with TRBD1. Germline CDR1 reads SNHLY; CDR2 reads FYNNEI. With V trimmed by 6 bases and J by 0 bases, 2 bases remained unmatched. CDR3 size: 14 residues. CDR3 amino acids: CASSRDRGSYEQYF. DNA of the CDR3: TGTGCCAGCAGCAGGGACAGGGGCTCCTACGAGCAGTACTTC.